What follows is one T cell receptor (beta chain) and its context. These data belong to a study of human T cells and chemical hapten exposure. The time point denotes: patch test 1, 2 weeks after DPC sensitization. Treatment specified: therapeutic diphenylcyclopropenone sensitization with weekly scalp DPC. The CDR3 covers 15 residues. Germline V gene data show CDR1 as SGHDT and CDR2 as YYEEEE. V was pared by 4 bases and J by 3 bases, with 7 bases of the junction left unmatched. TCRdb re-derived calls from the RACE reads in MiXCR, one entry per CDR3 protein. The table shows 300,000 to 400,000 distinct CDR3 sequences, with roughly 6.9% occurring only once.

The sequences come from whole blood, collected in connection with sensitization to the hapten diphenylcyclopropenone (DPC). This receptor was obtained from a woman between 18 and 29 years old with alopecia areata. Some clones in this sample may be carry-over from other donors' samples. The chain has TRBV5-6 and TRBJ2-7; 10 bases are a match to TRBD1. The CDR3 DNA is TGTGCCAGCAGCCCCCCGGGACAGGGGATCTACGAGCAGTACTTC. Translating it yields CASSPPGQGIYEQYF. Full variable domain (rest looked up from reference TRBV5-6 and TRBJ2-7): DAGVTQSPTHLIKTRGQQVTLRCSPKSGHDTVSWYQQALGQGPQFIFQYYEEEERQRGNFPDRFSGHQFPNYSSELNVNALLLGDSALYLCASSPPGQGIYEQYFGPGTRLTVT.